Shown below are 7 T cell receptor beta chains from a single sample sequenced in a study of blood T cell repertoires in COVID-19. Assay: immunoSEQ multiplex PCR; the TCRdb copy retains only in-frame clones and omits some. The sample has about 280,000 clones, around 90% seen once. Sequenced material: peripheral blood. These receptors came from a man aged 18 to 35 with active or convalescent COVID-19.

In DNA, the CDR3 is TGTGCCAGCAGCTTAGGACTGATTCCAGCCTGGAGCTATGGCTACACCTTC. This translates into CASSLGLIPAWSYGYTF. J is TRBJ1-2 and V is TRBV7-8; D not resolved. V shed 1 base and J shed 4 bases, with 19 bases lying between them. This CDR3 contains 17 residues. Germline V lookup: CDR1 SGHVS, CDR2 FQNEAQ.

This clone has only one observation. The V call is TRBV12-5, the J call TRBJ2-2; possible D gene TRBD1, 5 bases. In germline, CDR1 is LGHNT, CDR2 FRNRAP. The CDR3 consists of 17 residues. V was shortened by 0 bases and J by 3 bases, with 14 bases between the two germline ends. CDR3 sequence: CASGLVQWGYDTGELFF. CDR3 in DNA: TGTGCTAGTGGTTTGGTGCAGTGGGGCTATGACACCGGGGAGCTGTTTTTT.

The V gene is TRBV9, the J gene TRBJ2-3; the match to TRBD1 covers 8 bases. The CDR3 runs to 15 residues. V lost 4 bases to trimming and J lost 5 bases; unmatched junction nucleotides: 9. Germline CDR1 is SGDLS and CDR2 is YYNGEE. The chain's CDR3 is CASSQHGQGGDTQYF. The CDR3 nucleotides are TGTGCCAGCAGCCAACACGGACAGGGTGGAGATACGCAGTATTTT.

This chain uses TRBV19 with TRBJ2-1; D is ambiguous. The length of the CDR3 is 11 residues. V lost 4 bases and J lost 7, with 5 bases in between. Germline V lookup: CDR1 LNHDA, CDR2 SQIVND (reference sequence). CDR3 amino acids: CASSTSNEQFF. The CDR3 bases are TGTGCCAGTAGTACCAGTAATGAGCAGTTCTTC. The whole variable domain, remainder taken from reference TRBV19 and TRBJ2-1, is DGGITQSPKYLFRKEGQNVTLSCEQNLNHDAMYWYRQDPGQGLRLIYYSQIVNDFQKGDIAEGYSVSREKKESFPLTVTSAQKNPTAFYLCASSTSNEQFFGPGTRLTVL.

This clone turned up a few times. J is TRBJ2-2 and V is TRBV7-9; D gene ambiguous. The V gene lost 5 bases and the J gene lost 0 bases, with 10 bases spanning the gap. This CDR3 contains 15 residues. CDR1 and CDR2 (germline): SEHNR, FQNEAQ (reference sequence). CDR3 amino acids: CASSPLSANTGELFF. DNA of the CDR3: TGTGCCAGCAGCCCACTGTCCGCGAACACCGGGGAGCTGTTTTTT.

This clone has just one count. The chain has TRBV11-2 and TRBJ2-1; 11 bases are a match to TRBD2. There are 18 residues in the CDR3. CDR1 and CDR2 from the germline V gene are SGHAT and FQNNGV. V shed 5 bases and J 8 bases; nucleotides not matched to a gene: 17. The CDR3 DNA reads TGTGCCAGCAGCCTACGCCGTGGTAGCGGGGGGGCCATGGATGAGCAGTTCTTC. As protein: CASSLRRGSGGAMDEQFF.

This clone has a single count. V is TRBV5-6 and J is TRBJ1-5, with 7 bases that match TRBD1. The CDR3 has 16 residues. Per the germline V gene, CDR1 is SGHDT and CDR2 is YYEEEE. After removal of 0 bases from V and 2 bases from J, the junction contained 5 bases not matched to a gene. CDR3 loop: CASSLGGGTGNQPQHF. The CDR3 coding sequence is TGTGCCAGCAGCTTGGGAGGCGGGACAGGCAATCAGCCCCAGCATTTT.